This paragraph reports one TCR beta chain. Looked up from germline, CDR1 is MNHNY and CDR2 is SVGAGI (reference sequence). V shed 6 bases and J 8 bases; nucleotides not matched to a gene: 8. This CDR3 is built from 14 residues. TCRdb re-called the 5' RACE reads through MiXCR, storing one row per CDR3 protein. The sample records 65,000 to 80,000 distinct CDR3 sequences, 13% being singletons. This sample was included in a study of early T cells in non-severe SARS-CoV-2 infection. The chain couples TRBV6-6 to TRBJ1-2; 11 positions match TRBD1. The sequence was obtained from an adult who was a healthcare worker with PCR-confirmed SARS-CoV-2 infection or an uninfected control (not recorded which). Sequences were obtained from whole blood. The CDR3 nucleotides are TGTGCCAGCAGCCTTGGACAGGGGGCATTGGGCTACACCTTC. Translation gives CASSLGQGALGYTF.